The clone carrying this T cell receptor beta chain was counted between two and nine times. At one end the junction does not follow the germline gene, possibly because of a read error. The CDR3 covers 14 residues. Germline assignment: CDR1 LNHNV and CDR2 YYDKDF (reference sequence). These data are taken from a study of blood T cell repertoires in COVID-19. Looking at the study overall: Acute-phase and convalescent COVID-19 samples originated in the United States, Italy and Spain.

Only in-frame clones appear in the TCRdb table, and some are missing; sequencing was by immunoSEQ multiplex PCR. This sample carries 250,000 to 350,000 clones, more than 90% of them seen once, and the ten largest clones take 18%. Living in 25 or so US areas, the participants were between about 18 and 90 years of age. In assigning cohorts, the study relied on participant-reported clinical history. Sequencing was performed on PBMCs or T cells enriched from blood (not recorded which). The TCR was taken from a woman between 25 and 40 years old who had recovered from COVID-19. The rearrangement uses TRBV15 and TRBJ1-5; tentative D call: TRBD1 (5 bases). The CDR3 bases are TGTGCCACCAGCAGAGATGGGGGGAATCGGCCCCAGCATTTT. The encoded protein is CATSRDGGNRPQHF. The full variable domain, in which reference TRBV15 and TRBJ1-5 provide the parts outside the CDR3, is DAMVIQNPRYQVTQFGKPVTLSCSQTLNHNVMYWYQQKSSQAPKLLFHYYDKDFNNEADTPDNFQSRRPNTSFCFLDIRSPGLGDTAMYLCATSRDGGNRPQHFGDGTRLSIL.